This TCR beta chain was captured in a study of identifying expanded T cells in peripheral blood. Study-wide points: Differentially abundant clones: 0.95 to 1.5 between replicates, 16.4 at 2 to 3 weeks, less than 20 at four. Across healthy donors, higher total template counts meant significantly greater roughly 2-week count variance.

The ends lost 2 bases at V and 6 bases at J; junction bases unmatched: 11. This CDR3 spans 17 amino acids. Germline V lookup: CDR1 SGHRS, CDR2 YFSETQ. During the collection period, no donor immune events like infections were recorded. There are a few counts of this clone. Its target is not known. Repertoires were generated with immunoSEQ multiplex PCR, while TCRdb's copy carries only in-frame clones and drops some. This table holds 60,000 to 70,000 clones, approximately 87% found once. This clonotype originated in a person between 18 and 75 years old in good health. This rearrangement joins TRBV5-1 to TRBJ2-2; 9 bases agree with TRBD2. The material sequenced was blood. The CDR3 DNA follows: TGCGCCAGCAGCTTTTCGGGGCCAGCGGGGGGCCCCGGGGAGCTGTTTTTT. It codes for CASSFSGPAGGPGELFF.